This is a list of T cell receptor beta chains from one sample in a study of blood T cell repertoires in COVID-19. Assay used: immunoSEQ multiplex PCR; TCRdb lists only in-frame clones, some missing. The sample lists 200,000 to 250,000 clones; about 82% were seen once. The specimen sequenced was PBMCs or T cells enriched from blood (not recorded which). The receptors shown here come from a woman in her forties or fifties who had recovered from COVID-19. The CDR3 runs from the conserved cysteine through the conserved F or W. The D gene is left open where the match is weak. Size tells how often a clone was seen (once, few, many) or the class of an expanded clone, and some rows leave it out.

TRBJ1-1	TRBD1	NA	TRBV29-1	TGCAGCACGGGACAGGGTAGTAACACTGAAGCTTTCTTT	CSTGQGSNTEAFF
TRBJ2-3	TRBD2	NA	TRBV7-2	TGTGCCAGCAGGCGGACTAGCGGAACTAGCACAGATACGCAGTATTTT	CASRRTSGTSTDTQYF
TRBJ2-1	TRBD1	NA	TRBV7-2	TGTGCCAGCAGCAAATCTAACAGGGGTTCCTACAATGAGCAGTTCTTC	CASSKSNRGSYNEQFF
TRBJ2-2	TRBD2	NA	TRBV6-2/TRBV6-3	TGTGCCAGCAGTTCCCTTACTAGCGGGGATAACACCGGGGAGCTGTTTTTT	CASSSLTSGDNTGELFF
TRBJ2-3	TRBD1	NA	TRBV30	TGTGCCTCTATGAGGGACAGGGGGAGTAATACGCAGTATTTT	CASMRDRGSNTQYF
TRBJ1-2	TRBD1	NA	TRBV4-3	TGCGCCAGCAGCCAAAACACAGGGGAAGGCTACACCTTC	CASSQNTGEGYTF
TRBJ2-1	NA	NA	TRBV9	TGTGCCAGCAGCGTAGACGCGGGGACCTACAATGAGCAGTTCTTC	CASSVDAGTYNEQFF
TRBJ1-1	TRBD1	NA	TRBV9	TGTGCCAGCAGCTTTGACAGGGCCACTGAAGCTTTCTTT	CASSFDRATEAFF
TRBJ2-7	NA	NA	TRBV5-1	TGCGCCAGCAGCTTGGTAGGGGGACAAGGCTCCTACGAGCAGTACTTC	CASSLVGGQGSYEQYF
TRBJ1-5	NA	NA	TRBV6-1	TGTGCCAGCGGGGCATGGACCAATCAGCCCCAGCATTTT	CASGAWTNQPQHF
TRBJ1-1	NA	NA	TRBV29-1	TGCAGCGTTGTGTTGGAGGGGAGAGGGACTGAAGCTTTCTTT	CSVVLEGRGTEAFF
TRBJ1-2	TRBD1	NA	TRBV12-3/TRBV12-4	TGTGCCAGCAGCTCGACAGGGTATGGCTACACCTTC	CASSSTGYGYTF
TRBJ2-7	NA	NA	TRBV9	TGTGCCAGCAGCCCCCCGGACAGAGTCTACGAGCAGTACTTC	CASSPPDRVYEQYF
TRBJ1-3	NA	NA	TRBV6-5	TGTGCCAGCAATTTGGGAGGGTCTAAAAACACCATATATTTT	CASNLGGSKNTIYF
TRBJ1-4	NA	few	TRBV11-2	TGTGCCAGCTCTCGGTTTATTAATGAAAAACTGTTTTTT	CASSRFINEKLFF
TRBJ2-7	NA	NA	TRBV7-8	TGTGCCAGCAGCTTAGTTAGGACACAATACGAGCAGTACTTC	CASSLVRTQYEQYF
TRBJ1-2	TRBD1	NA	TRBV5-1	TGCGCCAGCAGCAGAGACGGACAGGGGGGGCTTGGCTACACCTTC	CASSRDGQGGLGYTF
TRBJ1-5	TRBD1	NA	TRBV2	TGTGCCAGCAACGGACAGGGCTATCAGCCCCAGCATTTT	CASNGQGYQPQHF
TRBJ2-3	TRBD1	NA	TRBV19	TGTGCCAGTAGTCCAGGGGGAAGGGATACGCAGTATTTT	CASSPGGRDTQYF
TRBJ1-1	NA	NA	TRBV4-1	TGCGCCAGCAGCCAACCCCACAGGGAACGGATGAACACTGAAGCTTTCTTT	CASSQPHRERMNTEAFF
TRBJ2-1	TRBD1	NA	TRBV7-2	TGTGCCAGCAGTTCGGACAGGGGATCCAATGAGCAGTTCTTC	CASSSDRGSNEQFF
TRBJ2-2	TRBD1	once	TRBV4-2	TGTGCCAGCAGCCGTGGGACAGGGGTTCCCGGGGAGCTGTTTTTT	CASSRGTGVPGELFF
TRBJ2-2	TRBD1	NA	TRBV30	TGTGCCTGGAGCAAACCAGCCGACAGGGAAACCACCGGGGAGCTGTTTTTT	CAWSKPADRETTGELFF
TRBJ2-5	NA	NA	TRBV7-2	TGTGCCAGCAGCTTGGGCAGAAAAGAGACCCAGTACTTC	CASSLGRKETQYF
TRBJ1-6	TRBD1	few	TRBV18	TGTGCCAGCTCACCACGGACAGGAGAGAATTCACCCCTCCACTTT	CASSPRTGENSPLHF
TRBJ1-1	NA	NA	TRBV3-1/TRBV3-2	TGTGCCAGCAGACCCAGGGTGGGAACTGAAGCTTTCTTT	CASRPRVGTEAFF
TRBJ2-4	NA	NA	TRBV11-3	TGTGCCAGCAGCTTAGACCCGCCGACAGGCGCCAAAAACATTCAGTACTTC	CASSLDPPTGAKNIQYF
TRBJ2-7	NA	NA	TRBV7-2	TGTGCCAGCAGCTTAATTCTTCGGGCGGGGTCCTACGAGCAGTACTTC	CASSLILRAGSYEQYF
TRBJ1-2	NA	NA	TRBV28	TGTGCCAGCAGATTTACAGCCAGTGGCTACACCTTC	CASRFTASGYTF
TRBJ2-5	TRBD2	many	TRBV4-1	TGCGCCAGCAGCCGCGGGACTAGCGGGGCTCGTCAAGAGACCCAGTACTTC	CASSRGTSGARQETQYF
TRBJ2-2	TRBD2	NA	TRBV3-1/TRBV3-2	TGTGCCAGCAGCCTCCCGGGAGGCACCGGGGAGCTGTTTTTT	CASSLPGGTGELFF
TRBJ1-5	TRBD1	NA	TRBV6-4	TGTGCCATCCCGACAGGGAAAGAAAGTCCATTTCAGCCCCAGCATTTT	CAIPTGKESPFQPQHF
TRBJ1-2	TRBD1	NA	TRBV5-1	TGCGCCAGCAGCAGCCTACAGGGGGACTATGGCTACACCTTC	CASSSLQGDYGYTF
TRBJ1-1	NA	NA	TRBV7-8	TGTGCCAGCAGCTTAGAACCAGGGCGGAACACTGAAGCTTTCTTT	CASSLEPGRNTEAFF
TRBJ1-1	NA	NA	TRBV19	TGTGCCACCAAAGCCCTCATCGGCACTGAAGCTTTCTTT	CATKALIGTEAFF
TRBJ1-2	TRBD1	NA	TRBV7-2	TGTGCCAGCAGCTGGGACAGGGCATCCAACTATGGCTACACCTTC	CASSWDRASNYGYTF
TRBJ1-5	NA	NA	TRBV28	TGTGCCAGCAGTTACGGAGCGGGTGGCAATCAGCCCCAGCATTTT	CASSYGAGGNQPQHF
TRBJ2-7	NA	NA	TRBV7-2	TGTGCCAGCAGCTTAGTGGGCATACGGGGCTCCTACGAGCAGTACTTC	CASSLVGIRGSYEQYF
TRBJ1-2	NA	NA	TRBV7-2	TGTGCCAGCAGACAACAGACCCCCTATGGCTACACCTTC	CASRQQTPYGYTF
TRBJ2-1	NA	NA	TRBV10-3	TGTGCCATCAGTTCGTGGAGCTCCTACAATGAGCAGTTCTTC	CAISSWSSYNEQFF
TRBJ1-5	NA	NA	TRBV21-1	TGTGCCAGCAGCAAATCGGTGGATAAACCGACAGACGTTAACCCTCCTTCTGGCAATCAGCCCCAGCATTTT	CASSKSVDKPTDVNPPSGNQPQHF
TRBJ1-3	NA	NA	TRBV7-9	TGTGCCAGCAGCCCTCCTCTCGGAGGGTCTGGAAACACCATATATTTT	CASSPPLGGSGNTIYF
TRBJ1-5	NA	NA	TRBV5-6	TGTGCCAGCAGCCGATTGGGGGGGCCCCAGCCCCAGCATTTT	CASSRLGGPQPQHF
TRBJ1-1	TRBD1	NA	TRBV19	TGTGCCAGTAGTCAGTTTCTCGGGACAGAATCGAGTTGGACTGAAGCTTTCTTT	CASSQFLGTESSWTEAFF